This passage covers 21 T cell receptor beta chains from one sample sequenced in a study of blood T cell repertoires in COVID-19. The data were produced by immunoSEQ multiplex PCR, yet TCRdb's version contains in-frame clones alone and is incomplete. The profile shows some 210,000 clones, about 90% of them singletons. Input material: peripheral blood. These receptors were obtained from a man aged 25 to 45 with acute or convalescent COVID-19.

This clone was counted between two and nine times. The J gene is TRBJ2-2, the V gene TRBV21-1; no check of the table's D call, TRBD2, against the DNA was made. TRBV21-1 is termed a pseudogene. This CDR3 has 10 residues. CDR3 DNA sequence: TGTGCCCTAAACACCGGGGAGCTGTTTTTT. Translating gives CALNTGELFF.

The chain recombines TRBV18 with TRBJ2-3, with 8 bases identical to TRBD2. Trimming took 0 bases from V and 5 from J; bases not matched to a gene: 7. Germline assignment: CDR1 KGHSH and CDR2 LQKENI. The CDR3 runs to 16 residues. The CDR3 loop reads CASSPPSAGGRDTQYF. DNA of the CDR3: TGTGCCAGCTCACCACCGTCCGCGGGAGGCAGAGATACGCAGTATTTT.

The chain links TRBV4-1 to TRBJ2-3, with a weak D call TRBD1 (5 bases). This CDR3 spans 15 amino acids. Germline V gives CDR1 MGHRA, CDR2 YSYEKL. Deletions cut 0 bases from V and 4 bases from J, with 11 bases between. The CDR3 DNA is TGCGCCAGCAGCCAAGAGGGCAGGGCTGCAGATACGCAGTATTTT. Translated: CASSQEGRAADTQYF.

The CDR3 sequence: CASSSLAGAEQYF. The CDR3 DNA reads TGCGCCAGCAGCTCCCTAGCGGGGGCGGAGCAGTACTTC. The chain recombines TRBV5-1 with TRBJ2-7, with TRBD2 matching over 10 bases. Germline V CDR1 and CDR2: SGHRS, YFSETQ. This CDR3 is 13 amino acids long. J was trimmed by 7 bases and V by 3 bases; bases with no gene match: 4.

The chain joins TRBV11-2 to TRBJ2-3; D is unclear. The ends were cut back, 2 bases at V and 5 bases at J, with 11 bases in the middle. Germline V CDR1 and CDR2: SGHAT, FQNNGV. The CDR3 is made up of 14 amino acids. This CDR3 reads CASSLRRLGDTQYF. In DNA, the CDR3 is TGTGCCAGCAGCTTAAGACGTCTAGGAGATACGCAGTATTTT. Using reference TRBV11-2 and TRBJ2-3 for the parts outside the CDR3, the full variable domain is EAGVAQSPRYKIIEKRQSVAFWCNPISGHATLYWYQQILGQGPKLLIQFQNNGVVDDSQLPKDRFSAERLKGVDSTLKIQPAKLEDSAVYLCASSLRRLGDTQYFGPGTRLTVL.

This chain uses TRBV7-8 with TRBJ1-1, with D tentatively TRBD1 (6 bases). Between the trimmed V and J ends, which lost 6 bases and 4 bases, there was a span of 18 bases. Germline V gives CDR1 SGHVS, CDR2 FQNEAQ. This CDR3 has 15 amino acids. The CDR3 sequence is CASRQTRGQFTEAFF. CDR3 nucleotides: TGTGCCAGCAGACAGACGCGGGGGCAGTTCACTGAAGCTTTCTTT.

The J gene is TRBJ2-1, the V gene TRBV20-1; D is undetermined. The CDR3 sequence is 11 residues long. CDR1 and CDR2 from the germline V gene are DFQATT and SNEGSKA (reference sequence). Trimming removed 5 bases from V and 8 bases from J, with 10 bases in between. Here the CDR3 DNA reads TGCAGTGCTTTCCCTAGGCATGAGCAGTTCTTC. This translates into CSAFPRHEQFF.

The chain couples TRBV23-1 to TRBJ2-7; 10 bases line up with TRBD2. Being an ORF, TRBV23-1 has a function that is uncertain. Trimming removed 3 bases from V and 2 bases from J; junction bases left unmatched: 7. The CDR3 consists of 16 residues. The CDR3 loop reads CASSHRASGSPYEQYF. The CDR3 DNA follows: TGCGCCAGCAGTCATCGGGCTAGCGGGAGCCCCTACGAGCAGTACTTC.

V gene TRBV5-1 combines with J gene TRBJ2-7; 8 nucleotides line up with TRBD1. Trimming at V came to 3 bases and at J to 5 bases, leaving 7 bases not matched to a gene. Per the germline V gene, CDR1 is SGHRS and CDR2 is YFSETQ. The CDR3 covers 14 residues. The CDR3 loop reads CASSSQGARNEQYF. The CDR3, as DNA: TGCGCCAGCAGCTCCCAGGGGGCGCGAAACGAGCAGTACTTC. Full variable domain (outside the CDR3, taken from reference TRBV5-1 and TRBJ2-7): KAGVTQTPRYLIKTRGQQVTLSCSPISGHRSVSWYQQTPGQGLQFLFEYFSETQRNKGNFPGRFSGRQFSNSRSEMNVSTLELGDSALYLCASSSQGARNEQYFGPGTRLTVT.

This chain joins TRBV5-1 and TRBJ2-6; D perhaps matches TRBD1 (5 bases). Germline values: CDR1 SGHRS, CDR2 YFSETQ. Trimming left V 5 bases short and J 0 bases short, with 9 bases between. CDR3 length: 15 amino acids. In nucleotides, the CDR3 is TGCGCCAGCAGTGTCAGGGCCTCTGGGGCCAACGTCCTGACTTTC. Its protein product is CASSVRASGANVLTF.

This rearrangement joins TRBV30 to TRBJ2-2; 8 nucleotides line up with TRBD1. The CDR3 runs 15 residues. The V gene end was trimmed by 3 bases and the J gene end by 5 bases; junction bases not matched to a gene: 8. The germline CDR1 and CDR2 sequences are GTSNPN and SVGIG (reference sequence). CDR3 DNA sequence: TGTGCCTGGAGCTCCAGGACAGGGCGAACCGGGGAGCTGTTTTTT. Its protein product is CAWSSRTGRTGELFF.

The chain combines TRBV6-5 with TRBJ2-1, with 9 bases identical to TRBD2. V trimming: 7 bases; J trimming: 1 base; junction bases outside the gene matches: 5. Per germline, CDR1 MNHEY and CDR2 SVGAGI. This CDR3 region has 15 residues. This chain's CDR3 is CASNERGVSYNEQFF. Here the CDR3 DNA reads TGTGCCAGCAACGAGCGGGGGGTATCCTACAATGAGCAGTTCTTC.

This clone was picked up one time. The V call is TRBV11-3, the J call TRBJ2-7, with TRBD1 identical over 7 bases. The CDR3 spans 16 residues. CDR1 is SGHNT, CDR2 YENEEA, per germline. With V trimmed by 3 bases and J by 5 bases, 13 bases remained unmatched. The CDR3 coding sequence is TGTGCCAGCAGCTTTGAGGGCCTGACAGGGTTGAACGAGCAGTACTTC. Its protein product is CASSFEGLTGLNEQYF.

The rearrangement links TRBV5-1 to TRBJ1-1; D is undetermined. Trimming removed 3 bases from V and 4 bases from J, with 10 bases in between. The CDR3 is 13 amino acids. Germline CDR1 SGHRS, CDR2 YFSETQ. CDR3 nucleotide sequence: TGCGCCAGCAGCTCGTTGTCCTTCACTGAAGCTTTCTTT. Its translation: CASSSLSFTEAFF.

The chain links TRBV5-1 to TRBJ2-3; a weak D match, TRBD1 (6 bases). Germline assignment: CDR1 SGHRS and CDR2 YFSETQ. The V and J ends lost 8 bases and 4 bases respectively, with 17 bases between them. This CDR3 is built from 14 residues. The CDR3 sequence is CASRRGTGADTQYF. The CDR3 nucleotides read TGCGCCAGTCGCAGGGGAACAGGCGCAGATACGCAGTATTTT.

V gene TRBV6-5 combines with J gene TRBJ1-1, with TRBD1 identical over 7 bases. V lost 4 bases and J lost 10; bases outside the gene matches: 6. CDR3 length equals 12 residues. Germline V gene data show CDR1 as MNHEY and CDR2 as SVGAGI. This CDR3 reads CASSSIQGPAFF. The CDR3 DNA sequence: TGTGCCAGCAGTTCTATACAGGGGCCAGCTTTCTTT.

The chain is built from TRBV7-2 and TRBJ1-2, with D possibly TRBD1 on 5 matching bases. Trimming left V 1 base short and J 0 bases short, with 9 bases between. The CDR3 has 15 amino acids. Germline V lookup: CDR1 SGHTA, CDR2 FQGNSA. The CDR3 is CASSLGQGTNYGYTF. The DNA of the CDR3 is TGTGCCAGCAGCTTAGGGCAGGGTACTAACTATGGCTACACCTTC.

The V and J genes are TRBV5-1 and TRBJ1-5, with a possible D match to TRBD1 (6 bases). The CDR3 length is 14 residues. V lost 4 bases to trimming and J lost 6 bases, with 14 bases between them. CDR1 SGHRS and CDR2 YFSETQ come from the germline V gene. The DNA of the CDR3 is TGCGCCAGCAGCCCGGGCCAGGGGAGTCAGCCCCAGCATTTT. Amino acids: CASSPGQGSQPQHF.

This chain connects TRBV5-1 to TRBJ1-5; 7 nucleotides align to TRBD1. There are 15 residues in the CDR3. The J segment lost 2 bases and the V segment lost 5 bases, leaving 7 bases of the junction unmatched. Germline V gene data show CDR1 as SGHRS and CDR2 as YFSETQ. The CDR3 sequence is CASSSDGQGNQPQHF. CDR3 sequence (DNA): TGCGCCAGCAGTTCGGACGGACAGGGCAATCAGCCCCAGCATTTT.

This chain joins TRBV19 and TRBJ2-2; perhaps TRBD2 as D (5 bases). The germline V gene has CDR1 LNHDA and CDR2 SQIVND (reference sequence). Deletions cut 3 bases from V and 4 bases from J, with 21 bases between. This CDR3 comprises 18 residues. The CDR3 sequence is CASSMSLEVTPSTGELFF. The CDR3 nucleotides read TGTGCCAGTAGTATGTCCCTGGAGGTGACACCTAGCACCGGGGAGCTGTTTTTT.

The chain has TRBV15 and TRBJ1-2, with D possibly being TRBD1 (5 bases). The CDR3 has 15 residues. Trimming left V 0 bases short and J 8 bases short, with 16 bases between. Germline CDR1 LNHNV, CDR2 YYDKDF (reference sequence). The CDR3 reads CATSRDIGRANGYTF. The CDR3 nucleotides are TGTGCCACCAGCAGAGATATCGGCAGGGCGAACGGCTACACCTTC.